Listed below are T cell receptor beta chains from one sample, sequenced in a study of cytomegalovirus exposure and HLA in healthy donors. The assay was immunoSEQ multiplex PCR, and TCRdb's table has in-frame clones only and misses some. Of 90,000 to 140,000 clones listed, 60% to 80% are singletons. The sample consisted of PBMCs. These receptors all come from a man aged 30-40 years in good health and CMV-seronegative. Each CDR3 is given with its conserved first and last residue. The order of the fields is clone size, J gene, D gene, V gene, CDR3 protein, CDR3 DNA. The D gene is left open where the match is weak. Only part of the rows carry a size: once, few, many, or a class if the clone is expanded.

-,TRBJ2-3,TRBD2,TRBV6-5,CASSEGASGRYF,TGTGCCAGCAGTGAAGGGGCTAGCGGGAGATATTTT
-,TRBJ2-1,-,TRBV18,CASSPRLGQGTDEQFF,TGTGCCAGCTCACCGCGATTGGGGCAGGGGACCGATGAGCAGTTCTTC
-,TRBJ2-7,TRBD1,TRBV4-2,CASSSKSGGSDYEQYF,TGTGCCAGCAGCTCGAAGTCAGGGGGCTCGGACTACGAGCAGTACTTC
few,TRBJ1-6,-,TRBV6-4,CASSVTNESPLHF,TGTGCCAGCAGTGTGACAAACGAGTCACCCCTCCACTTT
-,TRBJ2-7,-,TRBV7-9,CASSGGVDYEQYF,TGTGCCAGCAGCGGAGGGGTGGACTACGAGCAGTACTTC
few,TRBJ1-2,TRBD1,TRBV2,CASSGSRDRVKGYTF,TGTGCCAGCAGCGGGAGCCGGGACAGGGTAAAAGGCTACACCTTC
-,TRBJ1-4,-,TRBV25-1,CASRGPTNEKLFF,TGTGCCAGCAGGGGGCCGACTAATGAAAAACTGTTTTTT
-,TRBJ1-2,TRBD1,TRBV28,CAGQGAPNYGYTF,TGTGCCGGCCAGGGGGCCCCTAACTATGGCTACACCTTC
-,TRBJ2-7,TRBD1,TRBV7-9,CASSFGQDTYEQYF,TGTGCCAGCAGCTTCGGACAGGACACCTACGAGCAGTACTTC
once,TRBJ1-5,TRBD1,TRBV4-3,CASSQRRGFDQPQHF,TGCGCCAGCAGCCAACGCAGGGGGTTTGATCAGCCCCAGCATTTT
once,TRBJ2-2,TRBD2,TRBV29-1,CSVERTSATGELFF,TGCAGCGTTGAAAGGACTAGCGCCACCGGGGAGCTGTTTTTT
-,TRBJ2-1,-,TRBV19,CASSIERHNEQFF,TGTGCCAGTAGTATAGAGAGGCACAATGAGCAGTTCTTC
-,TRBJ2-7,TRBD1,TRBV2,CASSGQGIYKQYF,TGTGCCAGCAGCGGACAGGGGATTTACAAGCAGTACTTC
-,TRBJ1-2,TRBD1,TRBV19,CASSIRETGRLGYTF,TGTGCCAGTAGTATCCGGGAGACAGGGAGACTTGGCTACACCTTC
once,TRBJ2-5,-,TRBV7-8,CASSLQGSQETQYF,TGTGCCAGCAGCTTACAGGGTTCCCAAGAGACCCAGTACTTC
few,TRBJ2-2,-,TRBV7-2,CASSASFTGELFF,TGTGCCAGCAGCGCTAGTTTCACCGGGGAGCTGTTTTTT
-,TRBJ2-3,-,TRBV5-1,CASSLASSTDTQYF,TGCGCCAGCAGCTTGGCCTCTAGCACAGATACGCAGTATTTT
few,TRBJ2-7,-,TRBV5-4,CASSLEQTPEYEQYF,TGTGCCAGCAGCTTGGAACAGACCCCCGAGTACGAGCAGTACTTC